One sample yielded the 7 T cell receptor beta chains listed below, sequenced in a study of Ad26.COV2.S vaccination and SARS-CoV-2 variants. Repertoires were generated with immunoSEQ multiplex PCR, while TCRdb's copy carries only in-frame clones and drops some. The data contain over 400,000 clones, 90% of them singletons. Treatment in this sample: some 19 received Ad26.COV2.S at low or high dose, single or two shots; about 5 received placebo; per-sample allocation not given. Sampling occurred on day 63 after the first vaccine or placebo injection. The material was peripheral blood, obtained in a trial of Ad26.COV2.S vaccine versus placebo. Source of these receptors: a person aged 18-60 years who received the Ad26.COV2.S COVID-19 vaccine or a placebo.

The chain is built from TRBV6-2 or TRBV6-3 and TRBJ1-1; D unresolved. Germline-derived CDR1 and CDR2 are MNHEY and SVGEGT. There are 12 residues in the CDR3. V lost 2 bases and J 6 bases, leaving 7 bases between the germline ends. CDR3 loop: CASSYEWSEAFF. CDR3 sequence (DNA): TGTGCCAGCAGTTACGAGTGGTCTGAAGCTTTCTTT.

The genes are TRBV9 and TRBJ2-1; 13 bases align to TRBD2. The length of the CDR3 is 15 residues. With 3 bases clipped from V and 8 bases from J, the junction kept 5 bases outside the gene matches. Germline CDR1 is SGDLS and CDR2 is YYNGEE. The CDR3 sequence is CASSGGLAGEHEQFF. CDR3 nucleotide sequence: TGTGCCAGCAGCGGAGGACTAGCGGGAGAACATGAGCAGTTCTTC.

This clone was counted a single time. The rearrangement uses TRBV21-1 and TRBJ2-3; TRBD1, the table's D call, lacks a check against the DNA. TRBV21-1 is flagged as a pseudogene. CDR3 length: 20 residues. The CDR3 DNA reads TGTGCCAGCAGGACGGGACAGGGGAGATTAACTAGTTATCTCACAGATACGCAGTATTTT. It encodes CASRTGQGRLTSYLTDTQYF.

This clone was observed a single time. This chain joins TRBV14 and TRBJ1-2; D is uncertain. V lost 0 bases to trimming and J lost 4 bases, with 6 bases between them. Germline CDR1 SGHDN, CDR2 FVKESK. The CDR3 has 13 amino acids. The CDR3 DNA reads TGTGCCAGCAGCCAAGACTACAGCTATGGCTACACCTTC. Its translation: CASSQDYSYGYTF.

The rearrangement joins TRBV5-4 to TRBJ1-1, with D maybe TRBD1 (6 bases). CDR3 length equals 15 residues. Trimming shortened V by 4 bases and J by 0 bases, and 13 bases separated the two germline ends. CDR1 and CDR2 from the germline V gene are SGHNT and YYREEE (reference sequence). Here the CDR3 DNA reads TGTGCCAGCAGCCCCGGACAGAGAATGAACACTGAAGCTTTCTTT. Protein: CASSPGQRMNTEAFF.

The J gene is TRBJ2-7, the V gene TRBV27, with D possibly TRBD2 on 6 matching bases. Germline loops: CDR1 MNHEY, CDR2 SMNVEV (reference sequence). The CDR3 is made up of 14 amino acids. The V end lost 8 bases, the J end lost 1 base, and 15 bases lay between the germline ends. The CDR3 here is CASSRGLASYEQYF. The CDR3 DNA sequence: TGTGCCAGCTCCCGGGGCCTAGCGTCCTACGAGCAGTACTTC.

V is TRBV30 and J is TRBJ2-5; TRBD2 matches 10 bases. The germline CDR1 and CDR2 sequences are GTSNPN and SVGIG (reference sequence). The CDR3 sequence is 16 residues long. The J segment lost 3 bases and the V segment lost 4 bases, leaving 11 bases of the junction unmatched. CDR3 nucleotides: TGTGCCTGGACCCCAACGGTTAGCGGGAGGAAAGAGACCCAGTACTTC. Protein product: CAWTPTVSGRKETQYF.